This T cell receptor beta chain was profiled in a study of shared clonotypes between healthy human individuals. Study-wide points: Sampling involved blood alone; tissue repertoires likely differ.

A note on this clone: What it binds is not known.

The length of the CDR3 is 16 residues. The V end was cut by 5 bases, the J end by 0 bases, with 14 bases between. Germline lookup yields CDR1 SEHNR and CDR2 FQNEAQ (reference sequence). Only Caucasian adults living in Nashville, Tennessee made up the donor group. Measured with immunoSEQ multiplex PCR; TCRdb has only the in-frame clones, and not every one. The sample lists about 490,000 clones, less than 80% occurring once. V usage is TRBV7-9 and J usage is TRBJ1-3; the D is unclear. The sample comprised PBMCs. This clonotype was obtained from a middle-aged woman in good health. Some clones in this sample may be carry-over from other donors' samples. CDR3 region: CASSPDTGSSGNTIYF. The CDR3 coding sequence is TGTGCCAGCAGCCCAGATACGGGGAGCTCTGGAAACACCATATATTTT.